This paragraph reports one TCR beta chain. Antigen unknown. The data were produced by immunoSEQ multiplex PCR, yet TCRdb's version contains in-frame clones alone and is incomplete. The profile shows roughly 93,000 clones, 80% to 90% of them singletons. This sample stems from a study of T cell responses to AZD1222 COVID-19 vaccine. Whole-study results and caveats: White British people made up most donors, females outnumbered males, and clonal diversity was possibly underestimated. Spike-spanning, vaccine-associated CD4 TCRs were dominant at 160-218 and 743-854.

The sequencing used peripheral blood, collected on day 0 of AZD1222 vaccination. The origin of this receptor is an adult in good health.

CDR3 in amino acids: CASSRGVEAEAFF. The CDR3 DNA sequence: TGTGCCAGCAGTCGAGGGGTCGAGGCTGAAGCTTTCTTT. The rearrangement uses TRBV6-5 and TRBJ1-1; D may be TRBD1 (5 bases). Germline V gene lookup returns CDR1 MNHEY and CDR2 SVGAGI. V lost 5 bases, J lost 6 bases, and 13 bases lay in between. The CDR3 is 13 amino acids.